One sample yielded the 19 T cell receptor beta chains listed below, sequenced in a study of T-cell reconstitution after alpha-beta-depleted transplantation in children. A library of TCRbeta sequences, prepared with unique molecular identifiers, was generated. In TCRdb, the PCR reads were re-called with MiXCR into one record per CDR3 protein. The repertoire has around 200,000 distinct CDR3 sequences, under 8.5% of them found once; the top ten carry about 40%. The sample consisted of PBMCs, mostly from graft donor cells, taken 360 days after TCRalphabeta/CD19-depleted stem cell transplant. These receptors were collected from a male patient aged 2 to 10 who had a stem cell transplant for acute myeloid leukemia, so the T cells may come from the graft donor.

J is TRBJ2-7 and V is TRBV6-5; D possibly uses TRBD1 or TRBD2 (5 bases each). The CDR3 is 14 amino acids. Per the germline V gene, CDR1 is MNHEY and CDR2 is SVGAGI. V lost 0 bases and J 9 bases, leaving 15 bases between the germline ends. The CDR3 DNA sequence: TGTGCCAGCAGTTACTCAGCGTTAAGTGGGGGGCAGTACGTC. Translated, it gives CASSYSALSGGQYV.

The sample holds a few counts of this clonotype. Here the CDR3 reads CASSPRFPHTGELFF. The CDR3 DNA is TGCGCCAGCAGCCCCCGTTTCCCTCACACCGGGGAGCTGTTTTTT. The V gene is TRBV4-1, the J gene TRBJ2-2; D ambiguous. V lost 4 bases and J lost 3, with 12 bases in between. In germline, CDR1 is MGHRA, CDR2 YSYEKL. The CDR3 is 15 amino acids.

This clonotype has a handful of counts. The genes are TRBV4-3 and TRBJ2-1; TRBD2 matches 10 bases. The CDR3 has 16 residues. Losses at the gene ends were 0 bases for V and 6 bases for J; bases not matched to a gene: 5. Per the germline V gene, CDR1 is LGHNA and CDR2 is YSLEER. CDR3 DNA: TGCGCCAGCAGCCAAGACCGCACTAGCGGGGCCAATGAGCAGTTCTTC. This translates into CASSQDRTSGANEQFF.

The rearrangement links TRBV10-3 to TRBJ2-3, with a weak D call TRBD2 (7 bases). The CDR3 sequence is 16 residues long. Per the germline V gene, CDR1 is ENHRY and CDR2 is SYGVKD. V was shortened by 0 bases and J by 1 base, with 11 bases between the two germline ends. DNA of the CDR3: TGTGCCATCAGTGAGTCTCGGGGGGCACGCACAGATACGCAGTATTTT. Its translation: CAISESRGARTDTQYF.

This clonotype was seen ten or more times. The chain recombines TRBV12-3 or TRBV12-4 with TRBJ2-4; 7 nucleotides line up with TRBD1. V gave up 4 bases and J gave up 7 bases; unmatched junction bases: 7. The CDR3 is 14 amino acids. CDR3 nucleotide sequence: TGTGCCAGCAGTTCGGACAGGATGGGGAACATTCAGTACTTC. Translating gives CASSSDRMGNIQYF.

This clonotype came up many times. The genes are TRBV9 and TRBJ2-3, with TRBD2 matching over 8 bases. CDR3 length equals 16 residues. Germline V gives CDR1 SGDLS, CDR2 YYNGEE. Germline trimming cut 0 bases from V and 6 bases from J; bases unmatched to any gene: 9. The CDR3 reads CASSVAGSGEVDTQYF. CDR3 sequence (DNA): TGTGCCAGCAGCGTAGCTGGTAGCGGGGAAGTGGATACGCAGTATTTT.

In its sample, this clonotype was seen a few times. The chain joins TRBV5-5 to TRBJ2-7; 9 bases align to TRBD1. With 4 bases clipped from V and 3 bases from J, the junction kept 8 bases outside the gene matches. There are 15 residues in the CDR3. Looked up from germline, CDR1 is SGHKS and CDR2 is YYEKEE (reference sequence). The CDR3 loop is CASSPGQGIIYEQYV. In DNA form, the CDR3 reads TGTGCCAGCAGCCCCGGACAGGGGATTATCTACGAGCAGTACGTC.

This clonotype occurred a few times. CDR3 in amino acids: CASSQDANWDRDYGYTF. The CDR3 DNA follows: TGTGCCAGCAGCCAAGATGCGAACTGGGACAGAGATTATGGCTACACCTTC. V is TRBV14 and J is TRBJ1-2, with 7 bases that match TRBD1. The CDR3 runs 17 residues. V dropped 0 bases and J dropped 5; count of bases not matched to a gene: 12. CDR1 SGHDN and CDR2 FVKESK come from the germline V gene.

J is TRBJ2-1 and V is TRBV29-1, with unresolved D. This CDR3 contains 16 residues. V was cut by 4 bases and J by 1 base, with 17 bases left in between. CDR1 and CDR2 (germline): SQVTM, ANQGSEA. The CDR3 region is CSVAPYVGESYNEQFF. In DNA form, the CDR3 reads TGCAGCGTTGCTCCTTATGTTGGGGAATCCTACAATGAGCAGTTCTTC.

This clonotype was counted between two and nine times. Here the CDR3 reads CATSRVFPRGNSNQPQHF. Here the CDR3 DNA reads TGTGCCACCTCTCGCGTCTTCCCCCGGGGTAATAGCAATCAGCCCCAGCATTTT. V gene TRBV10-3 combines with J gene TRBJ1-5; D unresolved. Looked up from germline, CDR1 is ENHRY and CDR2 is SYGVKD. The CDR3 runs 18 residues. The V and J ends lost 10 bases and 0 bases respectively, with 25 bases between them.

The V gene is TRBV20-1, the J gene TRBJ1-1; a possible D gene is TRBD1 (5 bases). From germline, CDR1 is DFQATT and CDR2 SNEGSKA (reference sequence). The CDR3 contains 10 residues. V was clipped by 5 bases and J by 6 bases, with 7 bases between them. CDR3 sequence reads: CSAAGPEAFF. CDR3 DNA sequence: TGCAGTGCTGCGGGACCTGAAGCTTTCTTT.

V is TRBV4-3 and J is TRBJ2-1; no firm D call. Germline CDR1 and CDR2: LGHNA and YSLEER. V lost 2 bases, J lost 10 bases, and 12 bases lay in between. This CDR3 region has 13 residues. CDR3 protein: CASSQPGGYEQFF. CDR3 in DNA: TGCGCCAGCAGCCAACCTGGTGGTTACGAGCAGTTCTTC.

This clonotype has at least ten counts. This rearrangement joins TRBV11-2 to TRBJ1-2; D is ambiguous. Trimming pared 6 bases from V and 8 bases from J, leaving 10 bases between. The CDR3 is made up of 11 amino acids. Germline assignment: CDR1 SGHAT and CDR2 FQNNGV. The CDR3 loop is CASREGNGYTF. The CDR3 DNA reads TGTGCCAGCAGGGAGGGAAACGGCTACACCTTC.

This clonotype was seen a handful of times. The chain couples TRBV28 to TRBJ1-2; 7 bases are a match to TRBD1. The CDR3 has 15 residues. Germline assignment: CDR1 MDHEN and CDR2 SYDVKM. V dropped 5 bases and J dropped 8; count of bases not matched to a gene: 14. DNA for the CDR3: TGTGCCAGCAGTCCTTTGGGGTACGACAGGGACGGCTACACCTTC. Protein sequence: CASSPLGYDRDGYTF.

The rearrangement links TRBV12-3 or TRBV12-4 to TRBJ2-1, with unresolved D. Between the trimmed V and J ends, which lost 2 bases and 2 bases, there was a span of 7 bases. This CDR3 is 14 amino acids long. The CDR3 here is CASSLSLPYNEQFF. The DNA for the CDR3 is TGTGCCAGCAGTTTATCTCTTCCCTACAATGAGCAGTTCTTC.

This clonotype was counted between two and nine times. The CDR3 DNA reads as TGTGCCAGCAGAGACAGGGTTCAATCGCCTGAAGCTTTCTTT. Its protein product is CASRDRVQSPEAFF. The rearrangement uses TRBV6-1 and TRBJ1-1; 7 nucleotides match TRBD1. The V and J ends lost 6 bases and 6 bases, in that order; junction bases with no gene match: 10. The germline CDR1 and CDR2 sequences are MNHNS and SASEGT. The CDR3 runs to 14 residues.

This clonotype was seen ten or more times. The CDR3 DNA reads as TGTGCCTGGAAGTCTGGGATTTCGAACACTGAAGCTTTCTTT. It specifies CAWKSGISNTEAFF. This chain uses TRBV30 with TRBJ1-1; D is undetermined. The V gene lost 4 bases and the J gene lost 1 base, with 13 bases spanning the gap. Germline CDR1 GTSNPN, CDR2 SVGIG (reference sequence). This CDR3 has 14 amino acids.

This clonotype was counted only a few times. The chain employs TRBV12-3 or TRBV12-4 and TRBJ2-3; D unclear. The CDR3 totals 14 residues. Trimming left V 4 bases short and J 1 base short, with 9 bases between. The CDR3 loop is CASSYSPGTDTQYF. For the CDR3, the DNA is TGTGCCAGCAGTTACAGCCCTGGCACAGATACGCAGTATTTT.

This clonotype was detected a few times. This rearrangement joins TRBV3-1 to TRBJ1-6; D may be TRBD1 (6 bases). Between the trimmed V and J ends, which lost 4 bases and 14 bases, there was a span of 15 bases. The CDR3 length is 13 residues. CDR1 is LGHDT and CDR2 is YNNKEL in the germline V gene (reference sequence). CDR3 protein: CASSLTGFVTLHF. The CDR3 nucleotides read TGTGCCAGCAGCCTAACAGGGTTTGTTACCCTCCACTTT.